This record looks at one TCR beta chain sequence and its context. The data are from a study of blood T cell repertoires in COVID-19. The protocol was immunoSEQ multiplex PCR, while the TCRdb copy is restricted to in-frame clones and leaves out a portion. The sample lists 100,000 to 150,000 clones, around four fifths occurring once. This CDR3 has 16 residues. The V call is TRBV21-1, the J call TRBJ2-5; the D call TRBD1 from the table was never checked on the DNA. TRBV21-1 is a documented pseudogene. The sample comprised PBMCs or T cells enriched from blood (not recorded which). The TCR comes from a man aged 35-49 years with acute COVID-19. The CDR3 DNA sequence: TGTGCCAGCAGCAAAGGTTCTAGGACAGGGCAAGAGACCCAGTACTTC. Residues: CASSKGSRTGQETQYF.